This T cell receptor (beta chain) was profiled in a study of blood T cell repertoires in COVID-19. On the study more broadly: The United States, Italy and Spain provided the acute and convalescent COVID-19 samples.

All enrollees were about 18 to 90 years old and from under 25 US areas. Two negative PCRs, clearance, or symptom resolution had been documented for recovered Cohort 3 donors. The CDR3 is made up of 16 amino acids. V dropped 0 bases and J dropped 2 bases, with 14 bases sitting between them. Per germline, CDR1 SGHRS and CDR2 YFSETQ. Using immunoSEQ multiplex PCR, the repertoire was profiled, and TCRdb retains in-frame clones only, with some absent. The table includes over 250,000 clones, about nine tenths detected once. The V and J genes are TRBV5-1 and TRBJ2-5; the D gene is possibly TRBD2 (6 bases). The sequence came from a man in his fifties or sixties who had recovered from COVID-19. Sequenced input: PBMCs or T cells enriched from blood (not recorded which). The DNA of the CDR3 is TGCGCCAGCAGCTTGGTTCGTGGGAGGCAACAAGAGACCCAGTACTTC. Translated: CASSLVRGRQQETQYF.